The 17 T cell receptor beta chains below come from one sample, sequenced in a study of blood T cell repertoires in COVID-19. Sequencing was performed with immunoSEQ multiplex PCR; in TCRdb, only in-frame clones are kept and a portion is missing. The sample has approximately 250,000 clones, more than 85% seen once; the top ten hold about 5.2%. The sequenced sample consisted of peripheral blood. The receptors were gathered from a woman aged 60-75 years with COVID-19, enrolled during active disease.

The V and J genes are TRBV7-9 and TRBJ1-1; TRBD1 aligns across 8 bases. The CDR3 totals 13 residues. Per the germline V gene, CDR1 is SEHNR and CDR2 is FQNEAQ (reference sequence). V shed 4 bases and J 7 bases; nucleotides not matched to a gene: 5. The CDR3 DNA reads TGTGCCAGCAGCTGGGGACAGGTCGGTGAAGCTTTCTTT. Its protein product is CASSWGQVGEAFF.

CDR3 DNA sequence: TGCGCCAGCAGCATAGACGGGAAAAAACTGTTTTTT. Amino acids: CASSIDGKKLFF. The rearrangement links TRBV5-1 to TRBJ1-4; D remains ambiguous. CDR1 is SGHRS and CDR2 is YFSETQ in the germline V gene. CDR3 length equals 12 residues. The V end was cut by 4 bases, the J end by 9 bases, with 10 bases between.

The chain has TRBV18 and TRBJ2-2, with 8 bases lining up with TRBD1. CDR1 is KGHSH and CDR2 is LQKENI in the germline V gene. The CDR3 loop spans 14 amino acids. V dropped 3 bases and J dropped 7; count of bases not matched to a gene: 4. CDR3 bases: TGTGCCAGCTCACCGGTGACAGGGGTCGGGGAGCTGTTTTTT. Translated, it gives CASSPVTGVGELFF.

The gene calls are TRBV10-3 and TRBJ2-7, with 11 bases that match TRBD2. CDR1 and CDR2 (germline): ENHRY, SYGVKD. This CDR3 contains 16 residues. Trimming removed 3 bases from V and 2 bases from J; junction bases left unmatched: 6. Written as DNA, the CDR3 is TGTGCCATCAGTGATCTAGGGACTAGCGGCCCCTACGAGCAGTACTTC. It yields the protein CAISDLGTSGPYEQYF.

The gene calls are TRBV27 and TRBJ2-5, with a tentative D call TRBD1 (6 bases). This CDR3 contains 17 residues. V gave up 5 bases and J gave up 5 bases, with 24 bases separating them. In germline, CDR1 is MNHEY, CDR2 SMNVEV (reference sequence). The CDR3, as DNA: TGTGCCAGCAGTAGGACCGGTTTTGGGGGCTCCGCGGAGACCCAGTACTTC. Protein sequence: CASSRTGFGGSAETQYF.

The chain employs TRBV7-2 and TRBJ1-2; 7 nucleotides match TRBD1. Germline V gene data show CDR1 as SGHTA and CDR2 as FQGNSA. The CDR3 is made up of 15 amino acids. Trimming removed 5 bases from V and 7 bases from J; junction bases left unmatched: 13. CDR3 protein: CASSTRQGAGGGYTF. CDR3 DNA sequence: TGTGCCAGCAGCACCCGACAGGGCGCTGGTGGTGGCTACACCTTC.

This chain joins TRBV11-2 and TRBJ2-2; TRBD1 is a possible D gene (5 bases). The length of the CDR3 is 16 residues. Germline V CDR1 and CDR2: SGHAT, FQNNGV. Trimming cost V 4 bases and J 0 bases, with 12 bases left between them. CDR3 nucleotides: TGTGCCAGCAGCTATGATGCAGGGACGAACACCGGGGAGCTGTTTTTT. Its translation is CASSYDAGTNTGELFF.

The chain recombines TRBV29-1 with TRBJ2-2, with 11 bases lining up with TRBD2. V trimming: 5 bases; J trimming: 5 bases; junction bases outside the gene matches: 7. The germline V gene has CDR1 SQVTM and CDR2 ANQGSEA. This CDR3 contains 15 residues. CDR3 amino acids: CSVPTTSGTTGELFF. CDR3 sequence (DNA): TGCAGCGTTCCGACGACTAGCGGGACGACCGGGGAGCTGTTTTTT.

This chain connects TRBV5-1 to TRBJ1-2, with TRBD1 identical over 7 bases. The CDR3 sequence is 15 residues long. The germline V gene encodes CDR1 SGHRS and CDR2 YFSETQ. The junction had 2 bases not matched to a gene; V was cut back by 0 bases and J by 0 bases. DNA of the CDR3: TGCGCCAGCAGCTTGGGACAGGGAGCTAACTATGGCTACACCTTC. As protein: CASSLGQGANYGYTF.

The V and J genes are TRBV27 and TRBJ2-4, with no clear D. The germline V and J ends were trimmed by 4 bases and 0 bases, with 16 bases remaining between them. CDR1 is MNHEY and CDR2 is SMNVEV in the germline V gene (reference sequence). The CDR3 has 17 amino acids. The CDR3 here is CASSSRPGSVAKNIQYF. CDR3 DNA: TGTGCCAGCAGTTCCCGCCCCGGCAGCGTAGCCAAAAACATTCAGTACTTC.

This chain uses TRBV19 with TRBJ2-3, with 13 bases aligning to TRBD2. J lost 4 bases, V lost 5 bases, and 6 bases had no gene match. The length of the CDR3 is 16 residues. Per the germline V gene, CDR1 is LNHDA and CDR2 is SQIVND (reference sequence). The CDR3 spells CASSQGLAGLADTQYF. In nucleotides, the CDR3 is TGTGCCAGTAGTCAGGGACTAGCGGGACTAGCAGATACGCAGTATTTT.

This chain connects TRBV7-2 to TRBJ2-1; TRBD2 agrees at 9 bases. The V and J ends lost 3 bases and 5 bases, in that order; junction bases with no gene match: 14. From germline, CDR1 is SGHTA and CDR2 FQGNSA. The CDR3 is 18 residues long. This CDR3 reads CASSFRLAVNMRHNEQFF. The CDR3, as DNA: TGTGCCAGCAGCTTTCGACTAGCGGTAAACATGCGTCACAATGAGCAGTTCTTC.

Here the CDR3 reads CASSSDGTSTDTQYF. Written as DNA, the CDR3 is TGTGCCAGCAGTTCGGACGGGACTAGCACAGATACGCAGTATTTT. The genes are TRBV6-2 or TRBV6-3 and TRBJ2-3; D may be TRBD2 (6 bases). The CDR3 spans 15 residues. Trimming pared 4 bases from V and 0 bases from J, leaving 11 bases between. Germline V gene sequence: CDR1 MNHEY, CDR2 SVGEGT.

The chain combines TRBV19 with TRBJ2-1; the D gene is possibly TRBD1 (6 bases). Germline lookup yields CDR1 LNHDA and CDR2 SQIVND (reference sequence). Between the trimmed V and J ends, which lost 3 bases and 7 bases, there was a span of 13 bases. CDR3 length equals 14 residues. This CDR3 is CASSIHRDRNEQFF. In DNA, the CDR3 is TGTGCCAGTAGTATCCACAGGGACCGTAATGAGCAGTTCTTC.

The chain has TRBV4-2 and TRBJ1-2; D possibly corresponds to TRBD1 (5 bases). The CDR3 sequence is 16 residues long. Germline assignment: CDR1 LGHNA and CDR2 YNFKEQ. V lost 0 bases and J 4 bases, leaving 15 bases between the germline ends. The CDR3 protein is CASSQDRRGGIYGYTF. In DNA, the CDR3 is TGTGCCAGCAGCCAAGATCGTCGGGGCGGGATCTATGGCTACACCTTC.

The CDR3: CASSSTSGRTYEQYF. CDR3 DNA: TGTGCCAGCAGCTCAACTAGCGGGCGAACCTACGAGCAGTACTTC. The V call is TRBV7-9, the J call TRBJ2-7; 9 bases match TRBD2. J gave up 2 bases and V 4 bases, and 6 bases lay outside the gene matches. Germline loops: CDR1 SEHNR, CDR2 FQNEAQ (reference sequence). The CDR3 is made up of 15 amino acids.

V is TRBV30 and J is TRBJ1-1, with unresolved D. Trimming stripped 4 bases from V and 4 bases from J, with 13 bases between. The germline CDR1 and CDR2 sequences are GTSNPN and SVGIG (reference sequence). There are 13 residues in the CDR3. This chain's CDR3 is CAWTSSGFTEAFF. CDR3 bases: TGTGCCTGGACCAGCAGCGGGTTCACTGAAGCTTTCTTT.